The sequence of this T cell receptor beta chain was determined in a study of lymphopenia after photon versus proton radiotherapy. Regarding the study as a whole: After the lymphocyte nadir, photon-treated repertoires showed oligoclonal expansion, especially of CD8+ Temra cells. Proton therapy kept repertoires fairly stable, unlike photons, which gained effector/memory cells. Post-nadir TCR diversity decline inversely tracked overall survival among those who died. Authors raise, but do not show, better survival with proton therapy.

Concerning this clone itself: Its antigen is not identified.

CDR3 length: 14 residues. CDR1 is SGHRS and CDR2 is YFSETQ in the germline V gene. Trimming pared 2 bases from V and 4 bases from J, leaving 13 bases between. Clones were read by immunoSEQ multiplex PCR, and TCRdb kept only the in-frame ones, dropping some. The sample lists over 40,000 clones, about 92% occurring once. Source: peripheral blood, taken from a patient treated with photon-based radiotherapy. The J gene is TRBJ2-7, the V gene TRBV5-1; D might be TRBD2 (6 bases). This clonotype was obtained from a woman in her forties with cholangiocarcinoma. In DNA, the CDR3 is TGCGCCAGCAGCTTTGGAGGGGCGCGGTACGAGCAGTACTTC. It codes for CASSFGGARYEQYF.